This TCR beta chain was retrieved from a study of tumor and adjacent non-tumor tissue in lung cancer. This sample's RNA came from whole unsorted tissue. The normal lung tissue was taken more than 3 cm from the tumor edge. To note about this clonotype: An end of the junction does not agree with germline; a read error may underlie this.

A modified ARM-PCR protocol with three rounds of nested PCR amplified TCRbeta. One entry per CDR3 protein results from TCRdb running MiXCR on the multiplex PCR reads. The sample consists of about 60,000 distinct CDR3 sequences, about 56% of them appearing once. The CDR3 consists of 16 residues. Germline V lookup: CDR1 MDHEN, CDR2 SYDVKM. This chain links TRBV28 with TRBJ1-5; 7 bases are shared with TRBD1. The sample taken for sequencing was distant non-tumor lung tissue. The clonotype comes from a man aged 70-80 years with non-small cell lung cancer. The CDR3 sequence is CANSSRQGGSNRPQHF. The CDR3 DNA follows: TGTGCCAACAGTTCCCGACAGGGAGGGAGCAATCGGCCCCAGCATTTT.